A single sample gave rise to the 16 T cell receptor beta chains below, sequenced in a study of identical twins. TCRdb re-derived calls from the 5' RACE reads in MiXCR, one entry per CDR3 protein. The top ten hold about an eighth of the sample, which has under 900,000 distinct CDR3 sequences, 15% to 20% seen once. These data were also reused for a study on T cells expressing NK-cell markers.

The sequencing sample was made of PBMCs. The origin of the receptors is a woman aged 18-29 years in good health.

This chain connects TRBV7-2 to TRBJ2-7; D is uncertain. The CDR3 is made up of 15 amino acids. Germline V gene data show CDR1 as SGHTA and CDR2 as FQGNSA. The V end was cut by 5 bases, the J end by 2 bases, with 16 bases between. The CDR3 bases are TGTGCCAGCAGCGGGGATCTGCTTCTAGCCTACGAGCAGTACTTC. This gives the protein CASSGDLLLAYEQYF.

This clonotype was detected only a few times. CDR3 residues: CASSGWAVNSPLHF. In DNA form, the CDR3 reads TGTGCCAGCAGCGGGTGGGCGGTGAATTCACCCCTCCACTTT. The rearrangement links TRBV6-4 to TRBJ1-6; D is unresolved. The germline V gene has CDR1 MRHNA and CDR2 SNTAGT. The CDR3 covers 14 residues. The germline V and J ends were trimmed by 6 bases and 7 bases, with 13 bases remaining between them.

This clonotype has only a few counts. The rearrangement joins TRBV5-4 to TRBJ2-2; D could derive from TRBD1 or TRBD2 (5 bases each). The V and J ends lost 5 bases and 2 bases respectively, with 13 bases between them. The germline V gene encodes CDR1 SGHNT and CDR2 YYREEE (reference sequence). The CDR3 runs 15 residues. The CDR3 coding sequence is TGTGCCAGCAGGACCGGGACGAGTAACACCGGGGAGCTGTTTTTT. Its translation is CASRTGTSNTGELFF. Full variable domain (outside the CDR3, taken from reference TRBV5-4 and TRBJ2-2): ETGVTQSPTHLIKTRGQQVTLRCSSQSGHNTVSWYQQALGQGPQFIFQYYREEENGRGNFPPRFSGLQFPNYSSELNVNALELDDSALYLCASRTGTSNTGELFFGEGSRLTVL.

Of note for this clonotype: The junction departs from germline at one end; a sequencing error may be responsible. The chain joins TRBV12-3 or TRBV12-4 to TRBJ2-5, with D possibly matching TRBD2 (5 bases). The CDR3 sequence is 13 residues long. CDR3 sequence: CASGLTRRETQYF. In DNA, the CDR3 is TGTGCCAGCGGTTTAACTAGACGGGAGACCCAGTACTTC.

There are a few counts of this clonotype. V gene TRBV12-3 or TRBV12-4 combines with J gene TRBJ2-7, with 7 bases matching TRBD2. CDR3 length equals 16 residues. Trimming cost V 5 bases and J 0 bases; bases outside gene matches: 10. The CDR3 here is CASSLISGTTSYEQYF. The CDR3 bases are TGTGCCAGCAGTCTCATCTCCGGGACTACCTCCTACGAGCAGTACTTC.

The chain is built from TRBV12-3 or TRBV12-4 and TRBJ2-5; the D gene is possibly TRBD1 (6 bases). The V and J ends lost 8 bases and 6 bases respectively, with 16 bases between them. The CDR3 sequence is 13 residues long. CDR3 amino acids: CASLQGPEQTQYF. CDR3 sequence (DNA): TGTGCCAGCCTACAGGGTCCGGAACAGACCCAGTACTTC.

In its sample, this clonotype was seen a few times. The chain has TRBV27 and TRBJ2-7; 14 bases are shared with TRBD2. CDR1 and CDR2 from the germline V gene are MNHEY and SMNVEV (reference sequence). The CDR3 totals 15 residues. Germline trimming cut 6 bases from V and 4 bases from J; bases unmatched to any gene: 5. The CDR3 here is CASRRLAGGPYEQYF. The CDR3 bases are TGTGCCAGCAGAAGACTAGCGGGGGGGCCTTACGAGCAGTACTTC.

The J gene is TRBJ2-1, the V gene TRBV6-1; 8 nucleotides match TRBD1. The J segment lost 2 bases and the V segment lost 5 bases, leaving 5 bases of the junction unmatched. The CDR3 sequence is 15 residues long. CDR1 is MNHNS, CDR2 SASEGT, per germline. CDR3 in amino acids: CASSRDRSTYNEQFF. CDR3 DNA sequence: TGTGCCAGCAGTAGGGACAGGTCCACCTACAATGAGCAGTTCTTC.

This clonotype appeared a few times. This rearrangement joins TRBV6-5 to TRBJ1-6, with D possibly matching TRBD1 (5 bases). The CDR3 extends over 15 amino acids. Germline V gene lookup returns CDR1 MNHEY and CDR2 SVGAGI. Trimming removed 2 bases from V and 7 bases from J, with 12 bases in between. The CDR3 spells CASSYTRGGNSPLHF. CDR3 bases: TGTGCCAGCAGTTACACTAGGGGTGGCAATTCACCCCTCCACTTT.

This clonotype was observed a few times. The chain links TRBV28 to TRBJ2-7; TRBD2 is a possible D gene (6 bases). In germline, CDR1 is MDHEN, CDR2 SYDVKM. V shed 6 bases and J shed 0 bases, with 15 bases lying between them. The CDR3 contains 15 residues. The DNA of the CDR3 is TGTGCCAGCAGACCACGCGGGGTGATCTCCTACGAGCAGTACTTC. The encoded protein is CASRPRGVISYEQYF.

This clonotype has a handful of counts. The chain is built from TRBV10-3 and TRBJ2-3, with 11 positions matching TRBD2. V was clipped by 3 bases and J by 2 bases; unmatched bases: 7. This CDR3 contains 17 residues. Germline CDR1 reads ENHRY; CDR2 reads SYGVKD. The CDR3 nucleotides read TGTGCCATCAGTGATCCGGGACTAGCGGAAAACACAGATACGCAGTATTTT. This encodes CAISDPGLAENTDTQYF.

The chain employs TRBV12-3 or TRBV12-4 and TRBJ2-5; TRBD2 matches 8 bases. V was pared by 8 bases and J by 5 bases, with 4 bases of the junction left unmatched. The CDR3 runs 12 residues. In DNA form, the CDR3 reads TGTGCCAGCGGAGCGGGGGCGGAGACCCAGTACTTC. The encoded protein is CASGAGAETQYF.

J is TRBJ2-3 and V is TRBV4-2; TRBD2 might be the D (6 bases). CDR1 LGHNA and CDR2 YNFKEQ come from the germline V gene. Trimming removed 0 bases at V and 5 bases at J, with 15 bases between. The CDR3 consists of 16 residues. The CDR3 DNA sequence: TGTGCCAGCAGCCAAGATACTAGCCCAAGATTAGATACGCAGTATTTT. It specifies CASSQDTSPRLDTQYF.

V gene TRBV9 combines with J gene TRBJ2-7; D may correspond to TRBD1 or TRBD2 (6 bases each). Looked up from germline, CDR1 is SGDLS and CDR2 is YYNGEE. Between the trimmed V and J ends, which lost 0 bases and 2 bases, there was a span of 21 bases. CDR3 length equals 18 residues. CDR3 sequence: CASSVGKGGAPGAYEQYF. The CDR3 nucleotides are TGTGCCAGCAGCGTAGGAAAGGGGGGCGCCCCGGGAGCCTACGAGCAGTACTTC.

This clonotype turned up a few times. The chain carries TRBV7-2 and TRBJ1-5, with D possibly being TRBD1 (5 bases). The V gene's germline CDR1 is SGHTA and CDR2 FQGNSA. The CDR3 covers 16 residues. Trimming cost V 5 bases and J 8 bases, with 22 bases left between them. The CDR3 here is CASSARQRYLREPQHF. The CDR3 nucleotides are TGTGCCAGCAGCGCCCGACAGCGATACCTGAGGGAGCCCCAGCATTTT.

This clonotype was counted between two and nine times. The J gene is TRBJ2-7, the V gene TRBV7-9; no clear D. The V end lost 5 bases, the J end lost 2 bases, and 13 bases lay between the germline ends. The germline V gene encodes CDR1 SEHNR and CDR2 FQNEAQ (reference sequence). The CDR3 runs to 14 residues. The CDR3 region is CASSPAPKAYEQYF. The CDR3, as DNA: TGTGCCAGCAGCCCTGCACCCAAAGCCTACGAGCAGTACTTC. The full variable domain, completed using reference TRBV7-9 and TRBJ2-7, is DTGVSQNPRHKITKRGQNVTFRCDPISEHNRLYWYRQTLGQGPEFLTYFQNEAQLEKSRLLSDRFSAERPKGSFSTLEIQRTEQGDSAMYLCASSPAPKAYEQYFGPGTRLTVT.